This is a list of T cell receptor beta chains from one sample in a study of blood T cells in healthy people across ages. TCRdb re-called the 5' RACE reads through MiXCR, storing one row per CDR3 protein. The sample gives over 1,500,000 distinct CDR3 sequences, around 48% of which show up once; approximately 2.1% is in the top ten. The sample comprised blood. The receptors shown here come from a woman aged 35 to 49 in good health. CDR3s include the opening cysteine and the closing phenylalanine or tryptophan. Fields, in order: J gene, clone size, V gene, CDR3 protein. Size tells how often a clone was seen (once, few, many) or the class of an expanded clone, and some rows leave it out.

>TRBJ2-1|.|TRBV15
CATSREYELAGGDNEQFF
>TRBJ1-2|few|TRBV7-2
CASSLTGAAGYTF
>TRBJ2-7|.|TRBV4-1
CASSQGIQSAYEQYF
>TRBJ2-1|few|TRBV28
CASSSRQKYNEQFF
>TRBJ1-2|.|TRBV7-2
CTSSLVAGIRDGYTF
>TRBJ2-7|.|TRBV29-1
CSATGDGEQYF
>TRBJ2-5|few|TRBV7-2
CASSFGGNQETQYF
>TRBJ2-3|.|TRBV7-2
CASTSTGRGTDTQYF
>TRBJ1-2|.|TRBV29-1
CSVPMAAARSGYTF
>TRBJ1-2|few|TRBV3-1
CASSRLGGIGYTF
>TRBJ2-3|.|TRBV5-6
CASSLGTRLADTQYF
>TRBJ2-1|.|TRBV7-3
CASSPSTGFYNEQFF
>TRBJ2-3|.|TRBV5-1
CASSLGAEYTDTQYF
>.|.|TRBV28
CASSRHQSGGDEQYF
>.|.|TRBV20-1
CSAGVWGTQYF
>.|.|TRBV5-1
CASSFILLGTGEPYEQYF
>TRBJ2-7|.|TRBV12-3/TRBV12-4
CASSLRATYEQYF
>TRBJ2-5|.|TRBV5-1
CASSFIAGGLETQYF
>TRBJ2-1|.|TRBV12-3/TRBV12-4
CASRLLRGAGNEQFF
>TRBJ2-3|.|TRBV20-1
CSASSGGAQYF
>TRBJ1-1|.|TRBV7-2
CASSLEGWDTEAFF
>TRBJ1-2|.|TRBV4-2
CASSQDYHSENYGYTF
>TRBJ2-3|.|TRBV6-1
CASSPGRPTTSGGADTQYF
>TRBJ1-5|.|TRBV9
CASSARQGDQPQHF
>TRBJ2-3|.|TRBV5-1
CASSLANSGRADTQYF
>TRBJ1-2|.|TRBV28
CASRPPGQFKGYTF
>TRBJ2-3|.|TRBV15
CATSRESGRVPDTQYF
>TRBJ2-7|.|TRBV20-1
CSARDPLGHEQYF
>TRBJ2-3|.|TRBV6-2/TRBV6-3
CAHRGSTDTQYF
>TRBJ2-2|.|TRBV2
CASSGSGLVTGELFF
>TRBJ2-3|.|TRBV13
CASRQYSEDTQYF
>TRBJ1-4|.|TRBV9
CASAPGGEKLFF
>TRBJ2-1|.|TRBV12-3/TRBV12-4
CASRLGGMVDEQFF
>TRBJ1-6|.|TRBV7-2
CASSLGQGLYSPLHF
>TRBJ1-2|few|TRBV6-6
CASRGRTGPNYGYTF
>TRBJ1-4|once|TRBV12-3/TRBV12-4
CASSLGTGGPEKLFF
>TRBJ2-5|few|TRBV29-1
CSAPWESQETQYF
>TRBJ2-3|.|TRBV10-3
CAISDQSTDTQYF
>TRBJ2-1|.|TRBV6-6
CATTAGTEIHNEQFF
>TRBJ2-7|.|TRBV12-3/TRBV12-4
CASSLWGVTYEQYF
>TRBJ2-1|few|TRBV2
CARGAFNEQFF
>TRBJ2-3|many|TRBV5-1
CASSLGGITDTQYF